These 27 T cell receptor beta chains were sequenced from one sample in a study of cytomegalovirus exposure and HLA in healthy donors. The PCR employed 60 Vbeta primers together with 13 Jbeta primers. Method: immunoSEQ multiplex PCR; TCRdb's copy keeps in-frame clones and lacks some. This table holds about 160,000 clones, roughly 79% found once. The sample taken for sequencing was PBMCs. The source of these receptors is a middle-aged woman in good health and CMV-seropositive.

The chain combines TRBV5-1 with TRBJ1-4; a possible D gene is TRBD1 (6 bases). Germline lookup yields CDR1 SGHRS and CDR2 YFSETQ. CDR3 size: 15 residues. Trimming took off 5 bases at V and 5 bases at J, with 16 bases between the two ends. CDR3 in DNA: TGCGCCAGCAGATCCCGGGACACAATGAATGAAAAACTGTTTTTT. Amino acids: CASRSRDTMNEKLFF.

This chain links TRBV30 with TRBJ2-6; D is uncertain. The CDR3 consists of 16 residues. The germline V gene has CDR1 GTSNPN and CDR2 SVGIG (reference sequence). Trimming took 0 bases from V and 2 from J, leaving 11 bases between them. The CDR3 sequence: CAWSVTQATGANVLTF. CDR3 nucleotide sequence: TGTGCCTGGAGTGTAACCCAGGCCACTGGGGCCAACGTCCTGACTTTC.

V is TRBV7-6 and J is TRBJ1-2; TRBD1 matches 10 bases. The CDR3 is made up of 16 amino acids. From germline, CDR1 is SGHVS and CDR2 FNYEAQ. The V and J ends lost 4 bases and 4 bases, in that order; junction bases with no gene match: 9. Written as DNA, the CDR3 is TGTGCCAGCAGCTCACGAGACAGGGGGCATATCTATGGCTACACCTTC. Its translation: CASSSRDRGHIYGYTF.

This rearrangement joins TRBV7-9 to TRBJ2-7, with D perhaps TRBD2 (7 bases). The V gene lost 6 bases and the J gene lost 4 bases, with 13 bases spanning the gap. Germline V gene data show CDR1 as SEHNR and CDR2 as FQNEAQ (reference sequence). This CDR3 comprises 13 residues. CDR3 region: CASRKGGEYEQYF. The CDR3 DNA reads TGTGCCAGCAGAAAAGGGGGGGAATACGAGCAGTACTTC.

The chain couples TRBV25-1 to TRBJ1-4, with D perhaps TRBD1 (6 bases). CDR1 and CDR2 from the germline V gene are MGHDK and SYGVNS. This CDR3 region has 15 residues. Trimming removed 2 bases at V and 4 bases at J, with 11 bases between. The CDR3 nucleotides read TGTGCCAGCAGTGAAGTAAGAGGGGGTAATGAAAAACTGTTTTTT. Protein: CASSEVRGGNEKLFF.

The J gene is TRBJ2-5, the V gene TRBV18, with 8 bases lining up with TRBD2. Germline V lookup: CDR1 KGHSH, CDR2 LQKENI. This CDR3 has 14 amino acids. The V gene end was trimmed by 3 bases and the J gene end by 5 bases; junction bases not matched to a gene: 5. CDR3 DNA: TGTGCCAGCTCACCTGTGACTAGCGTGGAGACCCAGTACTTC. Translation gives CASSPVTSVETQYF.

This clone was seen only once. The rearrangement links TRBV7-2 to TRBJ2-3, with 7 bases that match TRBD1. The CDR3 totals 15 residues. Germline assignment: CDR1 SGHTA and CDR2 FQGNSA. Trimming took 5 bases from V and 0 from J; bases not matched to a gene: 5. The CDR3 reads CASSLTGSSTDTQYF. The CDR3, as DNA: TGTGCCAGCAGCCTGACAGGGTCTAGCACAGATACGCAGTATTTT.

The chain uses TRBV5-4 and TRBJ2-7, with TRBD1 matching over 7 bases. The junction had 10 bases not matched to a gene; V was cut back by 2 bases and J by 5 bases. The CDR3 runs 15 residues. Germline CDR1 and CDR2: SGHNT and YYREEE (reference sequence). CDR3 nucleotide sequence: TGTGCCAGCAGCTTACCAGGGACAGCTAAGAACGAGCAGTACTTC. This sequence encodes CASSLPGTAKNEQYF.

Written as DNA, the CDR3 is TGCAGCGTAGGCGATAGGTGGGCAGCTGAAGCTTTCTTT. Its protein product is CSVGDRWAAEAFF. The rearrangement joins TRBV29-1 to TRBJ1-1, with D uncertain. This CDR3 region has 13 residues. The germline CDR1 and CDR2 sequences are SQVTM and ANQGSEA. The germline V and J ends were trimmed by 6 bases and 6 bases, with 17 bases remaining between them.

The chain employs TRBV19 and TRBJ1-1; 7 bases agree with TRBD1. Trimming at V came to 5 bases and at J to 1 base, leaving 4 bases not matched to a gene. The CDR3 totals 14 residues. Germline CDR1 reads LNHDA; CDR2 reads SQIVND (reference sequence). The CDR3 here is CASSQTGTNTEAFF. In DNA form, the CDR3 reads TGTGCCAGTAGTCAGACAGGGACGAACACTGAAGCTTTCTTT.

This chain connects TRBV28 to TRBJ2-3; maybe TRBD2 (7 bases). CDR3 length: 15 amino acids. The V gene's germline CDR1 is MDHEN and CDR2 SYDVKM. The ends were cut back, 7 bases at V and 3 bases at J, with 17 bases in the middle. CDR3 sequence: CASTAGAGRTDTQYF. DNA of the CDR3: TGTGCCAGCACCGCGGGGGCCGGTCGAACAGATACGCAGTATTTT. Based on the CDR3 plus reference TRBV28 and TRBJ2-3, the full variable domain is DVKVTQSSRYLVKRTGEKVFLECVQDMDHENMFWYRQDPGLGLRLIYFSYDVKMKEKGDIPEGYSVSREKKERFSLILESASTNQTSMYLCASTAGAGRTDTQYFGPGTRLTVL.

The rearrangement joins TRBV7-8 to TRBJ2-3, with D maybe TRBD1 (6 bases). Germline V gene sequence: CDR1 SGHVS, CDR2 FQNEAQ. Trimming took 0 bases from V and 7 from J, leaving 23 bases between them. The CDR3 contains 18 residues. The DNA of the CDR3 is TGTGCCAGCAGCTTAGCCCTAAGTCCGGGACATATTACCTATACGCAGTATTTT. Translating gives CASSLALSPGHITYTQYF.

About this clone: The germline gene is not matched at one end of the junction; a read error may be the cause. This chain links TRBV7-9 with TRBJ2-2; 7 bases match TRBD2. The CDR3 spans 16 residues. Germline V gene lookup returns CDR1 SEHNR and CDR2 FQNEAQ (reference sequence). CDR3 residues: CSSSLALGLTTGELFF. The CDR3, as DNA: TGTTCCAGCAGCTTAGCATTGGGACTAACCACCGGGGAGCTGTTTTTT.

This clone has a handful of counts. V usage is TRBV28 and J usage is TRBJ2-1, with D perhaps TRBD2 (7 bases). Germline values: CDR1 MDHEN, CDR2 SYDVKM. Trimming shortened V by 1 base and J by 4 bases, and 14 bases separated the two germline ends. This CDR3 comprises 16 residues. The CDR3 nucleotides are TGTGCCAGCAGTTTATTATCGGGGGGCTCTTACAATGAGCAGTTCTTC. Its protein product is CASSLLSGGSYNEQFF.

The chain links TRBV6-1 to TRBJ1-2, with TRBD1 matching over 9 bases. V shed 5 bases, J shed 4 bases, and the junction held 2 bases outside the gene matches. The CDR3 loop spans 13 amino acids. Looked up from germline, CDR1 is MNHNS and CDR2 is SASEGT. The CDR3 loop is CASSTGGLYGYTF. The CDR3 coding sequence is TGTGCCAGCAGTACAGGGGGCCTCTATGGCTACACCTTC.

The V call is TRBV19, the J call TRBJ1-1; TRBD1 aligns across 9 bases. Trimming at V came to 7 bases and at J to 4 bases, leaving 4 bases not matched to a gene. The germline V gene encodes CDR1 LNHDA and CDR2 SQIVND (reference sequence). The CDR3 runs 13 residues. CDR3 DNA sequence: TGTGCCAGTAAAATGACAGGGGGCACTGAAGCTTTCTTT. The encoded protein is CASKMTGGTEAFF.

The genes are TRBV30 and TRBJ1-1; D is possibly TRBD1 (6 bases). CDR1 and CDR2 from the germline V gene are GTSNPN and SVGIG (reference sequence). This CDR3 region has 13 residues. The V end lost 5 bases, the J end lost 0 bases, and 10 bases lay between the germline ends. This CDR3 is CAWATGMNTEAFF. CDR3 in DNA: TGTGCCTGGGCTACAGGGATGAACACTGAAGCTTTCTTT.

This clone has a single count. This chain connects TRBV9 to TRBJ1-1; no clear D. Germline CDR1 SGDLS, CDR2 YYNGEE. This CDR3 is 15 amino acids long. V was clipped by 0 bases and J by 4 bases, with 13 bases between them. In nucleotides, the CDR3 is TGTGCCAGCAGCGTAGTCGCCGGAGTAATCACTGAAGCTTTCTTT. Its translation: CASSVVAGVITEAFF.

The chain couples TRBV5-6 to TRBJ1-2; the match to TRBD1 covers 7 bases. Trimming at V came to 4 bases and at J to 8 bases, leaving 11 bases not matched to a gene. The germline gives CDR1 SGHDT, CDR2 YYEEEE. CDR3 length: 14 amino acids. CDR3 sequence (DNA): TGTGCCAGCAGCCCCCTTACAGGGGTGGGAGGCTACACCTTC. This codes for CASSPLTGVGGYTF.

The chain's CDR3 is CASSYLETQYF. In nucleotides, the CDR3 is TGTGCCAGCAGTTACCTCGAGACCCAGTACTTC. This chain links TRBV6-6 with TRBJ2-5, with D unclear. In germline, CDR1 is MNHNY, CDR2 SVGAGI (reference sequence). V dropped 2 bases and J dropped 5 bases, with 3 bases sitting between them. This CDR3 has 11 amino acids.

The chain joins TRBV30 to TRBJ1-3; no definite D call. Germline lookup yields CDR1 GTSNPN and CDR2 SVGIG (reference sequence). The V end lost 2 bases, the J end lost 0 bases, and 5 bases lay between the germline ends. This CDR3 has 13 amino acids. CDR3 in amino acids: CAWSLSSGNTIYF. CDR3 sequence (DNA): TGTGCCTGGAGTCTAAGCTCTGGAAACACCATATATTTT.

The genes are TRBV4-2 and TRBJ2-7; 7 bases are a match to TRBD2. Germline loops: CDR1 LGHNA, CDR2 YNFKEQ. This CDR3 has 16 amino acids. Losses at the gene ends were 1 base for V and 1 base for J; bases not matched to a gene: 7. The CDR3: CASSQVGGFASYEQYF. The DNA for the CDR3 is TGTGCCAGCAGCCAAGTCGGGGGGTTTGCATCCTACGAGCAGTACTTC.

The chain couples TRBV2 to TRBJ1-5; a weak D match, TRBD1 (5 bases). This CDR3 contains 15 residues. CDR1 is SNHLY, CDR2 FYNNEI, per germline. V lost 3 bases and J 5 bases, leaving 14 bases between the germline ends. The CDR3 DNA is TGTGCCAGCAGTGAGGTACAGGCCGAGGATCAGCCCCAGCATTTT. Protein sequence: CASSEVQAEDQPQHF.

J is TRBJ2-2 and V is TRBV29-1, with D uncertain. Germline V gene sequence: CDR1 SQVTM, CDR2 ANQGSEA. The CDR3 consists of 13 residues. V lost 4 bases and J lost 0, with 6 bases in between. The CDR3 protein is CSVGRSNTGELFF. CDR3 coding DNA: TGCAGCGTTGGCAGATCGAACACCGGGGAGCTGTTTTTT.

The chain combines TRBV28 with TRBJ1-2, with TRBD1 matching 11 bases. Germline V gene lookup returns CDR1 MDHEN and CDR2 SYDVKM. There are 18 residues in the CDR3. With V trimmed by 5 bases and J by 4 bases, 15 bases remained unmatched. CDR3 amino acids: CASSPPGTGGPTGYGYTF. In DNA form, the CDR3 reads TGTGCCAGCAGTCCCCCCGGGACAGGGGGGCCTACTGGCTATGGCTACACCTTC.

The genes are TRBV19 and TRBJ1-1; D not resolved. Trimming removed 5 bases from V and 1 base from J, with 8 bases in between. This CDR3 has 13 amino acids. The germline V gene has CDR1 LNHDA and CDR2 SQIVND (reference sequence). CDR3 loop: CASSHSRNTEAFF. CDR3 bases: TGTGCCAGTAGTCACAGTAGGAACACTGAAGCTTTCTTT.

The J gene is TRBJ2-1, the V gene TRBV11-3; TRBD2 aligns across 11 bases. V shed 2 bases and J 6 bases; nucleotides not matched to a gene: 6. The CDR3 totals 16 residues. Germline values: CDR1 SGHNT, CDR2 YENEEA. This CDR3 reads CASSLRIAGGSNEQFF. As DNA, the CDR3 is TGTGCCAGCAGCTTAAGGATAGCGGGGGGGTCCAATGAGCAGTTCTTC.